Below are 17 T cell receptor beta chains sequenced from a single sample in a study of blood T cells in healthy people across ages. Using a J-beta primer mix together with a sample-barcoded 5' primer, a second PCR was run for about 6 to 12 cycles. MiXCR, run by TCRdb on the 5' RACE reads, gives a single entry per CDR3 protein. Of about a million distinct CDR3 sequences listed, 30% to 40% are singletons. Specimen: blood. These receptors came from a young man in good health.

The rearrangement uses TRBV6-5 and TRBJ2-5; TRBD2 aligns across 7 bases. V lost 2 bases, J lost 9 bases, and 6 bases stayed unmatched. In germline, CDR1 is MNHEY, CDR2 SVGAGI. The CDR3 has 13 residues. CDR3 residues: CASSYSGAASQYF. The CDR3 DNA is TGTGCCAGCAGTTACAGCGGGGCAGCGTCCCAGTACTTC.

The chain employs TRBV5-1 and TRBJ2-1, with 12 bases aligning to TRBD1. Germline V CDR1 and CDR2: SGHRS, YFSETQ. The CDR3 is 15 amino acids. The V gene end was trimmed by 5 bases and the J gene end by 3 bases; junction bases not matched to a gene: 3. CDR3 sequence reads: CASRGTGGFYNEQFF. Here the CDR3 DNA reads TGCGCCAGCAGAGGGACAGGGGGCTTCTACAATGAGCAGTTCTTC.

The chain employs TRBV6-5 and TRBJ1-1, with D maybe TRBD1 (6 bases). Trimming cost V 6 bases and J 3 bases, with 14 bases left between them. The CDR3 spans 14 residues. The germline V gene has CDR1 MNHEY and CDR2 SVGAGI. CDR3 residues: CASSYHHRDTEAFF. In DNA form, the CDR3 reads TGTGCCAGCAGCTACCATCACAGGGACACTGAAGCTTTCTTT.

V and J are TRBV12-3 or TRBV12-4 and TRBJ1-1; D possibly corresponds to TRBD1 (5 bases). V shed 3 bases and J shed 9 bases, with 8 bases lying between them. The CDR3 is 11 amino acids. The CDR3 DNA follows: TGTGCCAGCAGTTTTGGGGGGAAAGCTTTCTTT. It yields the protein CASSFGGKAFF.

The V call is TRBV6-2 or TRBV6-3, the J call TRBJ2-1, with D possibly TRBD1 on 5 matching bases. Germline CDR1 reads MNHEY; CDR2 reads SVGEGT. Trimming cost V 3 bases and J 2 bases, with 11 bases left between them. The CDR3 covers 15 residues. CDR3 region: CASSYGAITYNEQFF. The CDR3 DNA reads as TGTGCCAGCAGTTATGGGGCAATAACCTACAATGAGCAGTTCTTC.

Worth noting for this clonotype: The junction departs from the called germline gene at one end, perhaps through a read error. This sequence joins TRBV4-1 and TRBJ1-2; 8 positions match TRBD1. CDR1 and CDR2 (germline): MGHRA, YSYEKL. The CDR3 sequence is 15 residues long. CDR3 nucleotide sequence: TGCGCCAGCAGCCCTAAGGTCGGGACAGGCTGTGGCTGCACCTTC. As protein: CASSPKVGTGCGCTF.

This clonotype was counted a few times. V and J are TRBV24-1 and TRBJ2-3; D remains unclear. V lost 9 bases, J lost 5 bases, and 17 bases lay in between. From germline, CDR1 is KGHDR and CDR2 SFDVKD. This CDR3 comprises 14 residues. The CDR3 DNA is TGTGCCACCCGACCCCGGCTGGGAAGAGATACGCAGTATTTT. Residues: CATRPRLGRDTQYF.

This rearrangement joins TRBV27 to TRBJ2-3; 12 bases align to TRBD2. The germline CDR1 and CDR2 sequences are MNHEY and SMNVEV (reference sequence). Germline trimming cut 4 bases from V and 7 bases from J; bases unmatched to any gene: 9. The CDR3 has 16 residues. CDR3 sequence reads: CASSSPSGGARNTQYF. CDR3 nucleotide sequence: TGTGCCAGCAGTTCACCTAGCGGGGGGGCAAGGAATACGCAGTATTTT.

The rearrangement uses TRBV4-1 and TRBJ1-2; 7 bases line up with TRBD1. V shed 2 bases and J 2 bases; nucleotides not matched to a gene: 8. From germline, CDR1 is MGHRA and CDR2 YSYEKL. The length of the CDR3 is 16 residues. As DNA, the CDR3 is TGCGCCAGCAGCCAACCTAGGACAGGAACCAACTATGGCTACACCTTC. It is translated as CASSQPRTGTNYGYTF.

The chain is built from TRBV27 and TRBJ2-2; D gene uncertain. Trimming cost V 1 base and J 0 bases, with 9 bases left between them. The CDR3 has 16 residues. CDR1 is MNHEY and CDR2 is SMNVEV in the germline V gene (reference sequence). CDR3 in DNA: TGTGCCAGCAGTTTATTTCCACCTACGAACACCGGGGAGCTGTTTTTT. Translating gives CASSLFPPTNTGELFF.

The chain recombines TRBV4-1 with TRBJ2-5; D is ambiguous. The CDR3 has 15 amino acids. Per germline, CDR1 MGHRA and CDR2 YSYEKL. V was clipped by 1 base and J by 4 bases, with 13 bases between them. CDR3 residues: CASSQGAAKGETQYF. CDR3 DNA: TGCGCCAGCAGCCAAGGGGCAGCCAAGGGAGAGACCCAGTACTTC.

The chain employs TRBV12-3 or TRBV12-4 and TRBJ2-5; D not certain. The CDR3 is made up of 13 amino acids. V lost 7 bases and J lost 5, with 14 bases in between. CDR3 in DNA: TGTGCCAGCACACAGATACAAGGGGAGACCCAGTACTTC. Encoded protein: CASTQIQGETQYF.

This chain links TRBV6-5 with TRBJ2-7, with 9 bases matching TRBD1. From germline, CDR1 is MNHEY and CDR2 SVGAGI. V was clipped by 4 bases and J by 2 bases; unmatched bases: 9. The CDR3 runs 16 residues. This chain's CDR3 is CASSSPATGGTYEQYF. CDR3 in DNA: TGTGCCAGCAGTTCGCCTGCGACAGGGGGTACCTACGAGCAGTACTTC.

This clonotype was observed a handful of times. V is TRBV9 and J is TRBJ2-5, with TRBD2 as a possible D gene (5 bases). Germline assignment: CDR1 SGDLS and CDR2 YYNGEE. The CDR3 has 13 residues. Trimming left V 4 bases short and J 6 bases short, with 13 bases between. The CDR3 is CASSPAGPQTQYF. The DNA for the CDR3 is TGTGCCAGCAGCCCCGCGGGTCCTCAGACCCAGTACTTC.

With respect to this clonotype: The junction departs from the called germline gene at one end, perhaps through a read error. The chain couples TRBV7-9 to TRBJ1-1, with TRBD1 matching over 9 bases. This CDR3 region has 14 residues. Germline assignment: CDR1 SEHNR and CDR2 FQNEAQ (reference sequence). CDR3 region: CASSLTGGRTETFF. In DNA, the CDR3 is TGTGCCAGCAGCTTAACAGGGGGCCGCACTGAAACTTTCTTT.

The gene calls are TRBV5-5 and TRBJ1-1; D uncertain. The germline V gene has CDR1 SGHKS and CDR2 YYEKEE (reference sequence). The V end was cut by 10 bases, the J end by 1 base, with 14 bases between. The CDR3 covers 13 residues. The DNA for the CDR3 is TGTGCCGCCCGAGAGGAGCCGAACACTGAAGCTTTCTTT. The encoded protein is CAAREEPNTEAFF. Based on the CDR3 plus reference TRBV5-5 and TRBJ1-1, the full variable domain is DAGVTQSPTHLIKTRGQQVTLRCSPISGHKSVSWYQQVLGQGPQFIFQYYEKEERGRGNFPDRFSARQFPNYSSELNVNALLLGDSALYLCAAREEPNTEAFFGQGTRLTVV.

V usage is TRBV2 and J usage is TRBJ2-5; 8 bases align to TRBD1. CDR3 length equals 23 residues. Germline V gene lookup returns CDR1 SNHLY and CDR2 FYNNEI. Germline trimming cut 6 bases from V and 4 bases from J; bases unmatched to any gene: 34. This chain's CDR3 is CASSDTTGGRMRSFLASVETQYF. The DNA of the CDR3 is TGTGCCAGCAGCGATACCACAGGGGGTCGCATGCGTTCGTTCCTCGCATCAGTAGAGACCCAGTACTTC.